A selection of T cell receptor beta chains follows, all from one sample in a study of OX40 agonist ivuxolimab in advanced cancers. Sequencing was performed with immunoSEQ multiplex PCR; in TCRdb, only in-frame clones are kept and a portion is missing. This table has more than 70,000 clones, roughly 91% appearing once. The material was CD4+ or CD8+ T cells sorted from blood, obtained in a trial of the OX40 agonist ivuxolimab. All receptors come from an adult with an advanced solid tumor such as melanoma, head and neck, liver or kidney cancer. The CDR3 runs from the conserved cysteine through the conserved F or W. The order of the fields is J gene, V gene, D gene, clone size, CDR3 protein, CDR3 DNA. The D gene is left open where the match is weak. Only some rows state a clone size, as once, few, many or a class for expanded clones.

J gene: TRBJ1-6
V gene: TRBV5-1
D gene: NA
clone size: once
CDR3 protein: CATRPGGNSPLHF
CDR3 DNA: TGCGCCACGAGGCCGGGGGGTAATTCACCCCTCCACTTT

J gene: TRBJ2-7
V gene: TRBV5-4
D gene: TRBD2
clone size: NA
CDR3 protein: CASSLKASGSYEQYF
CDR3 DNA: TGTGCCAGCAGCTTGAAGGCTAGCGGGTCGTACGAGCAGTACTTC

J gene: TRBJ2-2
V gene: TRBV19
D gene: NA
clone size: few
CDR3 protein: CASSIIYRGPTGELFF
CDR3 DNA: TGTGCCAGTAGTATTATTTACCGCGGACCCACCGGGGAGCTGTTTTTT

J gene: TRBJ1-3
V gene: TRBV25-1
D gene: NA
clone size: NA
CDR3 protein: CASSTMGNTIYF
CDR3 DNA: TGTGCCAGCAGTACCATGGGAAACACCATATATTTT

J gene: TRBJ2-2
V gene: TRBV19
D gene: NA
clone size: NA
CDR3 protein: CASSSQVSAGELFF
CDR3 DNA: TGTGCCAGTAGTTCACAGGTTTCGGCCGGGGAGCTGTTTTTT

J gene: TRBJ1-5
V gene: TRBV28
D gene: NA
clone size: NA
CDR3 protein: CASTPPDNNQPQHF
CDR3 DNA: TGTGCCAGCACCCCCCCCGACAACAATCAGCCCCAGCATTTT

J gene: TRBJ2-2
V gene: TRBV19
D gene: TRBD2
clone size: NA
CDR3 protein: CASSRQRGMTGELFF
CDR3 DNA: TGTGCCAGTAGCAGACAGCGGGGAATGACCGGGGAGCTGTTTTTT

J gene: TRBJ2-7
V gene: TRBV7-2
D gene: TRBD2
clone size: NA
CDR3 protein: CASRPTSGGYSYEQYF
CDR3 DNA: TGTGCCAGCAGACCGACTAGCGGGGGGTACTCCTACGAGCAGTACTTC

J gene: TRBJ1-5
V gene: TRBV15
D gene: TRBD1
clone size: NA
CDR3 protein: CATSPRGIVGQPQHF
CDR3 DNA: TGTGCCACCAGCCCCAGGGGGATCGTGGGTCAGCCCCAGCATTTT

J gene: TRBJ1-2
V gene: TRBV20-1
D gene: NA
clone size: NA
CDR3 protein: CSARQYGYTF
CDR3 DNA: TGCAGTGCAAGACAGTATGGCTACACCTTC

J gene: TRBJ2-5
V gene: TRBV28
D gene: TRBD1
clone size: NA
CDR3 protein: CASSGVWGTGGGETQYF
CDR3 DNA: TGTGCCAGCAGTGGGGTGTGGGGGACAGGGGGAGGAGAGACCCAGTACTTC

J gene: TRBJ2-3
V gene: TRBV5-1
D gene: TRBD2
clone size: NA
CDR3 protein: CASRDAGVDTQYF
CDR3 DNA: TGCGCCAGCAGGGACGCGGGGGTAGATACGCAGTATTTT

J gene: TRBJ2-1
V gene: TRBV7-3
D gene: TRBD2
clone size: NA
CDR3 protein: CASSLSRTSGSLSEQFF
CDR3 DNA: TGTGCCAGCAGCTTGAGTCGGACTAGCGGGAGTCTCAGTGAGCAGTTCTTC

J gene: TRBJ2-5
V gene: TRBV6-1
D gene: NA
clone size: NA
CDR3 protein: CASREAQETQYF
CDR3 DNA: TGTGCCAGCAGAGAAGCCCAAGAGACCCAGTACTTC

J gene: TRBJ2-3
V gene: TRBV5-1
D gene: NA
clone size: NA
CDR3 protein: CASRVLDTQYF
CDR3 DNA: TGCGCCAGCAGGGTTCTGGATACGCAGTATTTT

J gene: TRBJ1-5
V gene: TRBV28
D gene: NA
clone size: NA
CDR3 protein: CASSLRQPQHF
CDR3 DNA: TGTGCCAGCAGTTTAAGGCAGCCCCAGCATTTT

J gene: TRBJ2-4
V gene: TRBV18
D gene: NA
clone size: NA
CDR3 protein: CASSGTSDIQYF
CDR3 DNA: TGTGCCAGCTCCGGGACATCGGACATTCAGTACTTC

J gene: TRBJ2-1
V gene: TRBV5-1
D gene: TRBD1
clone size: NA
CDR3 protein: CASTSGTGGFYNEQFF
CDR3 DNA: TGCGCCAGCACGTCCGGGACAGGGGGCTTCTACAATGAGCAGTTCTTC

J gene: TRBJ2-3
V gene: TRBV4-2
D gene: NA
clone size: NA
CDR3 protein: CASSQTRLGTDTQYF
CDR3 DNA: TGTGCCAGCAGCCAAACCCGACTAGGCACAGATACGCAGTATTTT

J gene: TRBJ2-7
V gene: TRBV25-1
D gene: NA
clone size: NA
CDR3 protein: CASSETSYEQYF
CDR3 DNA: TGTGCCAGCAGTGAAACTTCCTACGAGCAGTACTTC

J gene: TRBJ1-1
V gene: TRBV25-1
D gene: NA
clone size: NA
CDR3 protein: CASSELVQVGSFF
CDR3 DNA: TGTGCCAGCAGTGAATTAGTGCAGGTTGGATCTTTCTTT

J gene: TRBJ2-1
V gene: TRBV6-1
D gene: NA
clone size: few
CDR3 protein: CASARGEANEQFF
CDR3 DNA: TGTGCCAGCGCCAGGGGGGAAGCCAATGAGCAGTTCTTC

J gene: TRBJ2-2
V gene: TRBV7-2
D gene: TRBD2
clone size: NA
CDR3 protein: CASSSGLAGGAGELFF
CDR3 DNA: TGTGCCAGCAGCTCGGGACTAGCGGGAGGCGCCGGGGAGCTGTTTTTT

J gene: TRBJ2-1
V gene: TRBV6-5
D gene: NA
clone size: few
CDR3 protein: CASRLGYEIGEQFF
CDR3 DNA: TGTGCCAGCAGACTGGGATACGAAATTGGTGAGCAGTTCTTC

J gene: TRBJ2-1
V gene: TRBV27
D gene: TRBD1
clone size: NA
CDR3 protein: CASSARTGGYNEQFF
CDR3 DNA: TGTGCCAGCAGTGCCAGGACAGGGGGGTACAATGAGCAGTTCTTC

J gene: TRBJ2-1
V gene: TRBV7-6
D gene: TRBD2
clone size: NA
CDR3 protein: CASSLSSGGYNEQFF
CDR3 DNA: TGTGCCAGCAGCTTATCTAGCGGGGGATACAATGAGCAGTTCTTC

J gene: TRBJ2-7
V gene: TRBV7-9
D gene: TRBD1
clone size: NA
CDR3 protein: CASSLSQGAREQYF
CDR3 DNA: TGTGCCAGCAGCTTATCCCAGGGGGCGCGCGAGCAGTACTTC

J gene: TRBJ1-1
V gene: TRBV11-2
D gene: NA
clone size: NA
CDR3 protein: CASTRESVATEAFF
CDR3 DNA: TGTGCCAGCACCCGAGAGTCGGTTGCCACTGAAGCTTTCTTT

J gene: TRBJ2-5
V gene: TRBV19
D gene: TRBD2
clone size: NA
CDR3 protein: CASSATSGTYQETQYF
CDR3 DNA: TGTGCCAGTAGTGCGACTAGCGGGACGTACCAAGAGACCCAGTACTTC

J gene: TRBJ1-5
V gene: TRBV27
D gene: TRBD1
clone size: few
CDR3 protein: CASSPGGRGNQPQHF
CDR3 DNA: TGTGCCAGCAGTCCAGGGGGCAGGGGCAATCAGCCCCAGCATTTT

J gene: TRBJ2-7
V gene: TRBV7-8
D gene: NA
clone size: NA
CDR3 protein: CASARTYEQYF
CDR3 DNA: TGTGCCAGCGCGCGTACCTACGAGCAGTACTTC

J gene: TRBJ2-5
V gene: TRBV5-6
D gene: TRBD2
clone size: NA
CDR3 protein: CASSLGLAGGYQETQYF
CDR3 DNA: TGTGCCAGCAGCTTAGGACTAGCGGGAGGGTACCAAGAGACCCAGTACTTC

J gene: TRBJ2-1
V gene: TRBV29-1
D gene: TRBD2
clone size: NA
CDR3 protein: CSVGTPREGFSEQFF
CDR3 DNA: TGCAGCGTTGGGACCCCCCGGGAGGGATTCAGTGAGCAGTTCTTC

J gene: TRBJ2-1
V gene: TRBV9
D gene: NA
clone size: NA
CDR3 protein: CASSPRTQGGHEQFF
CDR3 DNA: TGTGCCAGCAGCCCCCGGACCCAGGGCGGCCATGAGCAGTTCTTC

J gene: TRBJ2-7
V gene: TRBV13
D gene: NA
clone size: NA
CDR3 protein: CASSRLDLTYEQYF
CDR3 DNA: TGTGCCAGCAGCCGACTAGACCTCACCTACGAGCAGTACTTC

J gene: TRBJ1-4
V gene: TRBV4-2
D gene: NA
clone size: NA
CDR3 protein: CASSPSLGLGDEKLFF
CDR3 DNA: TGTGCCAGCAGCCCTAGCTTAGGGCTTGGGGATGAAAAACTGTTTTTT

J gene: TRBJ2-7
V gene: TRBV7-2
D gene: TRBD2
clone size: NA
CDR3 protein: CASSYSGGSSYEQYF
CDR3 DNA: TGTGCCAGCAGCTATAGCGGGGGGAGCTCCTACGAGCAGTACTTC

J gene: TRBJ1-1
V gene: TRBV7-2
D gene: NA
clone size: few
CDR3 protein: CASSFTGVNTEAFF
CDR3 DNA: TGTGCCAGCAGCTTCACAGGCGTGAACACTGAAGCTTTCTTT

J gene: TRBJ1-3
V gene: TRBV5-8
D gene: NA
clone size: NA
CDR3 protein: CASSLVSTVSGNTIYF
CDR3 DNA: TGTGCCAGCAGCTTGGTCAGTACCGTCTCTGGAAACACCATATATTTT

J gene: TRBJ2-1
V gene: TRBV28
D gene: NA
clone size: NA
CDR3 protein: CASSFLRSGNEQFF
CDR3 DNA: TGTGCCAGCAGTTTCCTCAGGAGTGGCAATGAGCAGTTCTTC

J gene: TRBJ2-3
V gene: TRBV5-4
D gene: TRBD1
clone size: NA
CDR3 protein: CASSLGGQGPADTQYF
CDR3 DNA: TGTGCCAGCAGCTTGGGGGGACAGGGCCCCGCAGATACGCAGTATTTT

J gene: TRBJ2-2
V gene: TRBV5-1
D gene: NA
clone size: NA
CDR3 protein: CASSFDRSPNTGELFF
CDR3 DNA: TGCGCCAGCAGCTTCGACAGGAGCCCGAACACCGGGGAGCTGTTTTTT

J gene: TRBJ2-1
V gene: TRBV11-3
D gene: NA
clone size: NA
CDR3 protein: CASSPSVAGEQFF
CDR3 DNA: TGTGCCAGCAGCCCTAGTGTGGCGGGAGAGCAGTTCTTC

J gene: TRBJ2-3
V gene: TRBV7-9
D gene: TRBD1
clone size: NA
CDR3 protein: CASSLWTGNTDTQYF
CDR3 DNA: TGTGCCAGCAGCCTCTGGACAGGGAACACAGATACGCAGTATTTT

J gene: TRBJ1-3
V gene: TRBV28
D gene: NA
clone size: NA
CDR3 protein: CASRASGNTIYF
CDR3 DNA: TGTGCCAGCAGGGCCTCTGGAAACACCATATATTTT

J gene: TRBJ1-1
V gene: TRBV7-2
D gene: NA
clone size: NA
CDR3 protein: CASSLGPMNTEAFF
CDR3 DNA: TGTGCCAGCAGCTTAGGACCCATGAACACTGAAGCTTTCTTT

J gene: TRBJ1-5
V gene: TRBV19
D gene: NA
clone size: NA
CDR3 protein: CASRRDTGVNQPQHF
CDR3 DNA: TGTGCCAGTAGGAGGGACACGGGGGTCAATCAGCCCCAGCATTTT

J gene: TRBJ2-5
V gene: TRBV7-8
D gene: NA
clone size: NA
CDR3 protein: CASSLTHSQETQYF
CDR3 DNA: TGTGCCAGCAGCTTAACCCATTCCCAGGAGACCCAGTACTTC

J gene: TRBJ2-3
V gene: TRBV7-6
D gene: TRBD2
clone size: NA
CDR3 protein: CASSKNSGRGGDTQYF
CDR3 DNA: TGTGCCAGCAGCAAGAATAGCGGGAGAGGGGGAGATACGCAGTATTTT

J gene: TRBJ2-3
V gene: TRBV18
D gene: TRBD2
clone size: NA
CDR3 protein: CASSPPSLAGGTDTQYF
CDR3 DNA: TGTGCCAGCTCACCACCGTCACTAGCGGGAGGCACAGATACGCAGTATTTT

J gene: TRBJ2-7
V gene: TRBV28
D gene: NA
clone size: NA
CDR3 protein: CASSLTGYEQYF
CDR3 DNA: TGTGCCAGCAGTTTGACGGGCTACGAGCAGTACTTC

J gene: TRBJ2-3
V gene: TRBV5-1
D gene: NA
clone size: NA
CDR3 protein: CASSLDATITDTQYF
CDR3 DNA: TGCGCCAGCAGCTTGGATGCGACCATCACAGATACGCAGTATTTT